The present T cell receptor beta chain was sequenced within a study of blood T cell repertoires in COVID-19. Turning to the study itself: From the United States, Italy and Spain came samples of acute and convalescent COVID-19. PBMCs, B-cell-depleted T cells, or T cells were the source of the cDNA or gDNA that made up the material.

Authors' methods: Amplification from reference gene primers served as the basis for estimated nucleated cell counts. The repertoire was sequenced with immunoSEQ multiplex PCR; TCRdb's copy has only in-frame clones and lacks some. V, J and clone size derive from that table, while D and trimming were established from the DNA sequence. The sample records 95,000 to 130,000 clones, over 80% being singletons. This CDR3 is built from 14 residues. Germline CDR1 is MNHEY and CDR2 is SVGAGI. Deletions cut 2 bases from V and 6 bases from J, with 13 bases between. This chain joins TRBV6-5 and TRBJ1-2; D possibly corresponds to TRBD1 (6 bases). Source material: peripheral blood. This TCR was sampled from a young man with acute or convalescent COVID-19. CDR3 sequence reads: CASSYGGARHGYTF. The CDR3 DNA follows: TGTGCCAGCAGTTACGGGGGGGCCCGACATGGCTACACCTTC.